The rows below give T cell receptor beta chains drawn from one sample of a study of blood T cells in healthy people across ages. TCRdb re-called the 5' RACE reads through MiXCR, storing one row per CDR3 protein. The sample has about 730,000 distinct CDR3 sequences, 43% seen once. Material: blood. Every receptor here comes from a woman aged 55-75 years in good health. Each CDR3 is given with its conserved first and last residue. A D gene is named only where the DNA matches it firmly. Only part of the rows carry a size: once, few, many, or a class if the clone is expanded.

TRBJ2-3,TRBD2,TRBV12-3/TRBV12-4,NA,TGTGCCAGCGGCCCGAGCGGGGGCGCAGATACGCAGTATTTT,CASGPSGGADTQYF
TRBJ2-7,TRBD1,TRBV5-6,NA,TGTGCCAGCAGCTTGCCCGGCAGACAGGGATTTCTCTACGAGCATTACTTC,CASSLPGRQGFLYEHYF
TRBJ2-7,TRBD2,TRBV9,NA,TGTGCCAGCAGCGTAGGGGGAGCGGGAGCTCTACATGAGCAGTACTTC,CASSVGGAGALHEQYF
TRBJ2-2,TRBD2,TRBV9,NA,TGTGCCAGCAGTCTACCGGGACTAGATAACACCGGGGAGCTGTTTTTT,CASSLPGLDNTGELFF
TRBJ2-5,NA,TRBV7-2,NA,TGTGCCAGCACCTCACTTGGGGGGCAAGAGACCCAGTACTTC,CASTSLGGQETQYF
TRBJ2-1,TRBD1,TRBV20-1,NA,TGCAGTGCTAGCCGGGACAGGGATACAGGGGAGCAGTTCTTC,CSASRDRDTGEQFF
TRBJ1-5,NA,TRBV10-3,many,TGTGCCATCAGTGAGAGAAATCAGCCCCAGCATTTT,CAISERNQPQHF
TRBJ1-2,NA,TRBV4-2,few,TGTGCCAGCAGCCAAGATCTGGCCGGGGGTGGAGGCTACACCTTC,CASSQDLAGGGGYTF
TRBJ2-5,TRBD2,TRBV12-3/TRBV12-4,NA,TGTGCCAGCAGTTTCGGTGGGGGGGGTACCTACAATGAGCAGTACTTC,CASSFGGGGTYNEQYF
TRBJ2-2,NA,TRBV14,NA,TGTGCCAGCAGGTTTGGGAGTGGGAACACCGGGGAGCTGTTTTTT,CASRFGSGNTGELFF
TRBJ2-7,NA,TRBV7-9,once,TGTGCCAGCAGCCTACTAGGTCCGACCTACGAGCAGTACTTC,CASSLLGPTYEQYF
TRBJ1-5,NA,TRBV28,few,TGTGCCAGCAGTTCGGGGTCCTATCAGCCCCAGCATTTT,CASSSGSYQPQHF
TRBJ1-2,TRBD1,TRBV20-1,NA,TGCAGTGCTAGCGCACGGACAGGGTCTGGCTATGGCTACACCTTC,CSASARTGSGYGYTF
TRBJ2-1,NA,TRBV7-9,once,TGTGCCAGCAGCTTAGTTCAGGGCCTGAATGAGCAGTTCTTC,CASSLVQGLNEQFF
TRBJ1-1,TRBD1,TRBV5-1,NA,TGCGCCAGCAGCCCACAGGGGGGGGCTGAAGCTTTCTTT,CASSPQGGAEAFF
TRBJ2-3,TRBD1,TRBV20-1,NA,TGCAGTGCCCTCCCTGGACAGGGCACGAATACGCAGTATTTT,CSALPGQGTNTQYF
TRBJ2-1,TRBD2,TRBV20-1,NA,TGCAGTGCTAGAAGTCTGTCGGCTAGCGGCGATGAGCAGTTCTTC,CSARSLSASGDEQFF
TRBJ2-4,TRBD1,TRBV2,NA,TGTGCCAGCAGCGCAGACAGGGACCTAGCCAAAAACATTCAGTACTTC,CASSADRDLAKNIQYF
TRBJ2-1,TRBD1,TRBV6-1,NA,TGTGCCAGCAGTGAAATGGGACAGGGGGCGGGGGAGCAGTTCTTC,CASSEMGQGAGEQFF
TRBJ2-4,NA,TRBV20-1,many,TGCAGTGCTAGTGGGGAACCGGGACCCCGGGTAAACATTCAGTACTTC,CSASGEPGPRVNIQYF
TRBJ2-6,TRBD2,TRBV20-1,few,TGCAGTGCTAGAGATCCTAGCGGGGAGGCTGGGGCCAACGTCCTGACTTTC,CSARDPSGEAGANVLTF
TRBJ2-1,NA,TRBV7-3,few,TGTGCCAGCAGCCCCCACATGGGTTACAATGAGCAGTTCTTC,CASSPHMGYNEQFF
TRBJ2-5,NA,TRBV10-3,NA,TGTGCCATCAGGCTCGGGCTCCGTGACGAGACCCAGTACTTC,CAIRLGLRDETQYF
TRBJ2-3,NA,TRBV7-3,few,TGTGCCAGCAGCTTAAACGTGGGTACGCAGTATTTT,CASSLNVGTQYF
TRBJ1-6,TRBD1,TRBV7-3,NA,TGTGCCAGCAGCTCAGGACAGGGGTTATCAAATTCACCCCTCCACTTT,CASSSGQGLSNSPLHF
TRBJ2-6,NA,TRBV27,NA,TGTGCCAGCAGTTCACGGGCTCGGAGCTCTGGGGCCAACGTCCTGACTTTC,CASSSRARSSGANVLTF
TRBJ2-7,NA,TRBV4-2,many,TGTGCCAGCAGCCAAGATCGCGAGCAGTACTTC,CASSQDREQYF
TRBJ1-5,NA,TRBV20-1,few,TGCAGTGCTAGAGTACCCAGGGACTCGGGTCAGCCCCAGCATTTT,CSARVPRDSGQPQHF
TRBJ2-1,TRBD2,TRBV20-1,few,TGCAGTGCTTCTCGACTAGCGGGTACCTACAATGAGCAGTTCTTC,CSASRLAGTYNEQFF
TRBJ1-2,NA,TRBV7-2,NA,TGTGCCAGCAGCTTAGTAGTAGGGGGGGCCAGTAACTATGGCTACACCTTC,CASSLVVGGASNYGYTF
TRBJ2-1,NA,TRBV7-3,few,TGTGCCAGCAGCTTAACAGCCTGGAATCACAATGAGCAGTTCTTC,CASSLTAWNHNEQFF
TRBJ1-6,NA,TRBV4-3,NA,TGCGCCAGCAGCCTCCGGGACTTACGCTCCTATAATTCACCCCTCCACTTT,CASSLRDLRSYNSPLHF
TRBJ2-1,NA,TRBV20-1,NA,TGCAGTGCTAGAGATCCCAGGCTGCTTGGGAATGAGCAGTTCTTC,CSARDPRLLGNEQFF
TRBJ2-3,NA,TRBV28,NA,TGTGCCAGCAGCTTCGAACTGTCAGATACGCAGTATTTT,CASSFELSDTQYF
TRBJ1-1,NA,TRBV20-1,NA,TGCAGTGCTAGAGGAAACAGGAGGTCGAGCACTGAAGCTTTCTTT,CSARGNRRSSTEAFF
TRBJ1-2,NA,TRBV20-1,NA,TGCAGTGCTAGAGACCAAGGGACGGCTCTCGACTACACCTTC,CSARDQGTALDYTF
TRBJ2-7,NA,TRBV7-2,NA,TGTGCCAGCAGCGCATCAGACCAGAGCTCCTACGAGCAGTACTTC,CASSASDQSSYEQYF
TRBJ1-6,TRBD1,TRBV7-2,few,TGTGCCAGCAGCCCGACGAACAGGGGAAATTCACCCCTCCACTTT,CASSPTNRGNSPLHF
TRBJ2-7,TRBD1,TRBV28,many,TGTGCTAGCAGCTCAGGACAGGGCCCATCCTACGAGCAGTACTTC,CASSSGQGPSYEQYF
TRBJ2-1,NA,TRBV12-3/TRBV12-4,NA,TGTGCCAGCAGTTTGACAAGATCCTACAATGAGCAGTTCTTC,CASSLTRSYNEQFF
TRBJ1-2,NA,TRBV20-1,NA,TGCAGTGCTAGAGATGACGACGCTCTATGGGGCTACACCTTC,CSARDDDALWGYTF
TRBJ2-7,TRBD2,TRBV20-1,few,TGCAGTGCTAGTATCGGGACTAGTAACACGTACGAGCAGTACTTC,CSASIGTSNTYEQYF
TRBJ2-5,TRBD1,TRBV7-2,few,TGTGCCAGCAGCTTAGCGCAGGGGGCGCGAGAGACCCAGTACTTC,CASSLAQGARETQYF
TRBJ2-7,TRBD1,TRBV9,once,TGTGCCGGCAGCGTAGGGGGAACAGGGGGCTCGGGGGAGCAGTACTTC,CAGSVGGTGGSGEQYF
TRBJ1-1,NA,TRBV28,NA,TGTGCCAGCCTAAGACAGGCCACTGAAGCTTTCTTT,CASLRQATEAFF
TRBJ2-3,NA,TRBV29-1,many,TGCAGCGTTGAAAGGGCCACAGATACGCAGTATTTT,CSVERATDTQYF
TRBJ2-5,TRBD2,TRBV7-2,NA,TGTGCCAGCAGCCCCTTGGGAGCGGGAGTCAAAGAGACCCAGTACTTC,CASSPLGAGVKETQYF
TRBJ2-7,TRBD1,TRBV7-8,few,TGTGCCAGCAGACAAGATTACAGGGGTTACGAGCAGTACTTC,CASRQDYRGYEQYF
TRBJ1-5,TRBD1,TRBV20-1,few,TGCAGTGCTAGGGGGGGACAGTCCTATAGCAATCAGCCCCAGCATTTT,CSARGGQSYSNQPQHF
TRBJ2-3,NA,TRBV15,NA,TGTGCCACCAGCAGAAGGAGCAACACAGATACGCAGTATTTT,CATSRRSNTDTQYF
TRBJ2-7,NA,TRBV3-1,NA,TGTGCCAGCAGCCCCCGACAGACTTACGAGCAGTACTTC,CASSPRQTYEQYF
TRBJ2-1,NA,TRBV4-2,many,TGTGCCAGCAGCCAAGTGGGGGTACCATCGGGTGAGCAGTTCTTC,CASSQVGVPSGEQFF
TRBJ1-6,TRBD1,TRBV20-1,NA,TGCAGTGCTAGAGGAGGGACAGTTAATTCACCCCTCCACTTT,CSARGGTVNSPLHF
TRBJ2-5,TRBD2,TRBV7-8,few,TGTGCCAGCAGCCCTAGCGGGGGAGTCGAGACCCAGTACTTC,CASSPSGGVETQYF